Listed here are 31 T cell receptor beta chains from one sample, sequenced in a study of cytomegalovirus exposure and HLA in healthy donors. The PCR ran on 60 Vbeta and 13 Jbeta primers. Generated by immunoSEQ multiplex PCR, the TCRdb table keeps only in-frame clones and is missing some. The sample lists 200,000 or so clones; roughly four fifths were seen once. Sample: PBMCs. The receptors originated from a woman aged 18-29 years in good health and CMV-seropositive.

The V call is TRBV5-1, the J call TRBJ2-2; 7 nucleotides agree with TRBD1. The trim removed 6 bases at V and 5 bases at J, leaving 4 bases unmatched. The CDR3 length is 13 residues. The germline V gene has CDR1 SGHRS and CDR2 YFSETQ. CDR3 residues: CASMGRGTGELFF. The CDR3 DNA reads TGCGCCAGCATGGGCAGGGGGACCGGGGAGCTGTTTTTT.

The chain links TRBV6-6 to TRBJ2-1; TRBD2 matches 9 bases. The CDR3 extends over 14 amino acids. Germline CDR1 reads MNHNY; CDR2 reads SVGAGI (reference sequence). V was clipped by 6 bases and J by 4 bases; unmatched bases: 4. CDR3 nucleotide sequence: TGTGCCAGCAGCCAGCGGGGGGCGTACAATGAGCAGTTCTTC. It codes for CASSQRGAYNEQFF.

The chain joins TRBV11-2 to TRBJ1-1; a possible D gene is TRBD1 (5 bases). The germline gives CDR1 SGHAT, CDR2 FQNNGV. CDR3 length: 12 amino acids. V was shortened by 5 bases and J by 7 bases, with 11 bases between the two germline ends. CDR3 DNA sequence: TGTGCCAGCAGCCATGACAGCCTTGAAGCTTTCTTT. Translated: CASSHDSLEAFF. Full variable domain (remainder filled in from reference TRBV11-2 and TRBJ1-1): EAGVAQSPRYKIIEKRQSVAFWCNPISGHATLYWYQQILGQGPKLLIQFQNNGVVDDSQLPKDRFSAERLKGVDSTLKIQPAKLEDSAVYLCASSHDSLEAFFGQGTRLTVV.

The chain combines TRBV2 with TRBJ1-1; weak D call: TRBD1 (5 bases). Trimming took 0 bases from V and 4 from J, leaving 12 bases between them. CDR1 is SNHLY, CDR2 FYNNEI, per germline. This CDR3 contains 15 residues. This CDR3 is CASSEAPSGATEAFF. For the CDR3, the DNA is TGTGCCAGCAGTGAAGCCCCCAGCGGGGCCACTGAAGCTTTCTTT. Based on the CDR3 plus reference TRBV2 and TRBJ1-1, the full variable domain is EPEVTQTPSHQVTQMGQEVILRCVPISNHLYFYWYRQILGQKVEFLVSFYNNEISEKSEIFDDQFSVERPDGSNFTLKIRSTKLEDSAMYFCASSEAPSGATEAFFGQGTRLTVV.

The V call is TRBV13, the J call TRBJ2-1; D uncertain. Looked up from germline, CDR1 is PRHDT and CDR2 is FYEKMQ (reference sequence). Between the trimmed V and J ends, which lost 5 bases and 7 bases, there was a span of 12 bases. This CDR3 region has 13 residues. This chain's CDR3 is CASSLLPRNEQFF. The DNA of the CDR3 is TGTGCCAGCAGCCTCCTCCCACGGAATGAGCAGTTCTTC.

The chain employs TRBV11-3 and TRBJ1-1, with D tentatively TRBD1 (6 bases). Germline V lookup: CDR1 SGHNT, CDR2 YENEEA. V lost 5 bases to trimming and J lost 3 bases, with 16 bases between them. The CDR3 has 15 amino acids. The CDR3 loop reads CASSPRRGWDTEAFF. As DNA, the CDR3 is TGTGCCAGCAGCCCCCGAAGGGGGTGGGACACTGAAGCTTTCTTT.

CDR3 DNA sequence: TGTGCCAGCAGCTTAGGGGCGGGGAGCAACACCGGGGAGCTGTTTTTT. It codes for CASSLGAGSNTGELFF. This chain links TRBV7-3 with TRBJ2-2; perhaps TRBD2 as D (6 bases). This CDR3 contains 16 residues. Germline CDR1 reads SGHTA; CDR2 reads FQGTGA. With 2 bases removed from V and 2 bases from J, the gap between germline ends came to 12 bases.

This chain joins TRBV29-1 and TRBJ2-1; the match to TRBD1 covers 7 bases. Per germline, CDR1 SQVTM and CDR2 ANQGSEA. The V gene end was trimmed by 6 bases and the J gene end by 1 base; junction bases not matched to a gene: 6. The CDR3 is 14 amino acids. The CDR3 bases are TGCAGCGTCCGGACAGGCGAATCCTACAATGAGCAGTTCTTC. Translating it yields CSVRTGESYNEQFF.

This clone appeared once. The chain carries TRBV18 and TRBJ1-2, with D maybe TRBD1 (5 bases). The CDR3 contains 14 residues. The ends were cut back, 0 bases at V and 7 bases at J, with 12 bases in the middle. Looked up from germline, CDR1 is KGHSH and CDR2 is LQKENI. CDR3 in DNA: TGTGCCAGCTCACCACCGGGGCCAGTATCTGGCTACACCTTC. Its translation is CASSPPGPVSGYTF.

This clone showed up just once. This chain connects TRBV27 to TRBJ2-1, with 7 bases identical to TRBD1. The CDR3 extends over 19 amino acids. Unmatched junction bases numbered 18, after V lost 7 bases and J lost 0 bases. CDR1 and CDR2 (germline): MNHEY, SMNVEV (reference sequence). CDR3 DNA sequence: TGTGCCAGCACCCCCAGAGGGGGCAGGGCCCTCAGCTCCTACAATGAGCAGTTCTTC. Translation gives CASTPRGGRALSSYNEQFF.

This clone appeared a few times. The CDR3 loop is CASSAASGGTDTQYF. DNA for the CDR3: TGTGCCAGCAGTGCCGCTAGCGGGGGCACAGATACGCAGTATTTT. The chain combines TRBV6-1 with TRBJ2-3, with 9 bases fitting TRBD2. After removal of 4 bases from V and 1 base from J, the junction contained 3 bases not matched to a gene. The germline gives CDR1 MNHNS, CDR2 SASEGT. There are 15 residues in the CDR3.

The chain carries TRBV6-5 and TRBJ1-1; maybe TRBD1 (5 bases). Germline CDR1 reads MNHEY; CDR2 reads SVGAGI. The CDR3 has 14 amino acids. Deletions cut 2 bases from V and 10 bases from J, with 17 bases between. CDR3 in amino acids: CASSYQVGRVRAFF. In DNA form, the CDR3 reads TGTGCCAGCAGTTACCAGGTGGGCAGGGTGAGAGCTTTCTTT.

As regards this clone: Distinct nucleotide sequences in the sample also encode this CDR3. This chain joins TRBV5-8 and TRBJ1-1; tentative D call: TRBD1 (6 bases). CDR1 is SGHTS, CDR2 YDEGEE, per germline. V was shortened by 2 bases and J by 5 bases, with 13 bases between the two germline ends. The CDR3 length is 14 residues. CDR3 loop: CASSFYRANTEAFF. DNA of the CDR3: TGTGCCAGCAGCTTCTACAGGGCTAATACTGAAGCTTTCTTT.

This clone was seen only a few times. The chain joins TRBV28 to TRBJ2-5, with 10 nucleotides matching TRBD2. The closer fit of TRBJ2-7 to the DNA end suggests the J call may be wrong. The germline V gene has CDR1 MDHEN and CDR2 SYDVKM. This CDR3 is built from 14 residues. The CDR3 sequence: CASRLAGARTEQYF. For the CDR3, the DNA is TGTGCCAGCAGGCTAGCGGGGGCCCGAACCGAGCAGTACTTC.

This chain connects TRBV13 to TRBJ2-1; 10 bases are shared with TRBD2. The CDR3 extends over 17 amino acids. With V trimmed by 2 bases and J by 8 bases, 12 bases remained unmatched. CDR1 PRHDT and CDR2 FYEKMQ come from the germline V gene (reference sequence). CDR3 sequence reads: CASSLNGRSGGAHEQFF. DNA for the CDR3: TGTGCCAGCAGCTTAAACGGCCGGAGCGGGGGGGCTCATGAGCAGTTCTTC.

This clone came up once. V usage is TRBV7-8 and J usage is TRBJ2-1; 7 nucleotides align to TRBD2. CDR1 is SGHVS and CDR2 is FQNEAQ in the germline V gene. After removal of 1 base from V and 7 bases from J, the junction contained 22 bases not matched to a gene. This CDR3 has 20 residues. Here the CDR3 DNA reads TGTGCCAGCAGCTTAGGCAGACTAGCAAGGGGTGGAGAGTATAGGAATGAGCAGTTCTTC. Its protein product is CASSLGRLARGGEYRNEQFF.

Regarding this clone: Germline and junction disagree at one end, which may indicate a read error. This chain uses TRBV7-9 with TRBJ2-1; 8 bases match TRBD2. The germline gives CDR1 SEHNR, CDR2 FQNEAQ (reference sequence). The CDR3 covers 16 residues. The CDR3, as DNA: TGTTCCAGCAGCCTACCCGGGGGGGGATCCTACAATGAGCAGTTCTTC. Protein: CSSSLPGGGSYNEQFF.

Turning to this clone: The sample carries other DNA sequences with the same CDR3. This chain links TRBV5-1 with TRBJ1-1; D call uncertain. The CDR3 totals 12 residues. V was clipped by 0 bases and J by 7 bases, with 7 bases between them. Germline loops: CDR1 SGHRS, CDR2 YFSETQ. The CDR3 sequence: CASSLDRGEAFF. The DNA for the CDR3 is TGCGCCAGCAGCTTGGATCGGGGTGAAGCTTTCTTT.

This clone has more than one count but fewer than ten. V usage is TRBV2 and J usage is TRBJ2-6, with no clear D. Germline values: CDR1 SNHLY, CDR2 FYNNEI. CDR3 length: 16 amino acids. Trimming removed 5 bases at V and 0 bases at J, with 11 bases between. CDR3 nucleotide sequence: TGTGCCAGCAGTCCCAATGGCTTCTCTGGGGCCAACGTCCTGACTTTC. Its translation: CASSPNGFSGANVLTF.

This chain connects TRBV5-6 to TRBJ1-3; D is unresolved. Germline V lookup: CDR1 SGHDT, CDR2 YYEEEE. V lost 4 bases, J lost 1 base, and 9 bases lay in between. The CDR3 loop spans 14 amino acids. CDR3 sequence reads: CASSARGSGNTIYF. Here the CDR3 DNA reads TGTGCCAGCAGCGCGCGGGGTTCTGGAAACACCATATATTTT.

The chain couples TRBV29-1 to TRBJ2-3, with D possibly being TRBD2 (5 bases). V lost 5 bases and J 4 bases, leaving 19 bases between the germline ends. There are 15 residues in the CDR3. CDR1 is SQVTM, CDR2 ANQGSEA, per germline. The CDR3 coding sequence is TGCAGCGTTTACCCCGGAGGTTACAGCGCAGATACGCAGTATTTT. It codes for CSVYPGGYSADTQYF.

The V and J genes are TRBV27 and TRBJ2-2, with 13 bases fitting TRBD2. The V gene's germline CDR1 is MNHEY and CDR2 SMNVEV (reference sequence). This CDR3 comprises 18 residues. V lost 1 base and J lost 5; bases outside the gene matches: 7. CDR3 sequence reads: CASSLFPGLAGPTGELFF. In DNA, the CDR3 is TGTGCCAGCAGTTTATTTCCGGGACTAGCGGGACCTACCGGGGAGCTGTTTTTT.

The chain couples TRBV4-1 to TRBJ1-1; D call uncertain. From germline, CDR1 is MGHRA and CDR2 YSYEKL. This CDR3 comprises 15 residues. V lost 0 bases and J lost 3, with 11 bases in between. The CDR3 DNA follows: TGCGCCAGCAGCCAAGAACAGCAGTCCTACACTGAAGCTTTCTTT. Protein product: CASSQEQQSYTEAFF.

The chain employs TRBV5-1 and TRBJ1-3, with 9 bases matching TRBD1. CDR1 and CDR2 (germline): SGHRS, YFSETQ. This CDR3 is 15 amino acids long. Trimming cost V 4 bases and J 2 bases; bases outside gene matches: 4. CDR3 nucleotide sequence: TGCGCCAGCAGCCCGGACAGGGGAGCTGGAAACACCATATATTTT. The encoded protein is CASSPDRGAGNTIYF.

The CDR3 loop is CASSGRALLSSGNTIYF. CDR3 nucleotide sequence: TGTGCCAGCAGCGGGCGGGCCCTACTATCCTCTGGAAACACCATATATTTT. V usage is TRBV7-9 and J usage is TRBJ1-3; D not resolved. This CDR3 is built from 17 residues. Germline values: CDR1 SEHNR, CDR2 FQNEAQ (reference sequence). Trimming removed 5 bases at V and 0 bases at J, with 17 bases between.

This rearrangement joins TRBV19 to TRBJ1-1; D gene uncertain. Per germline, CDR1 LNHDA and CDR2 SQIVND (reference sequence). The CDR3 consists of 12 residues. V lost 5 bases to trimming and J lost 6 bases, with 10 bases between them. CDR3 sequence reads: CASSLSPPEAFF. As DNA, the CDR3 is TGTGCCAGTAGTCTATCCCCCCCTGAAGCTTTCTTT.

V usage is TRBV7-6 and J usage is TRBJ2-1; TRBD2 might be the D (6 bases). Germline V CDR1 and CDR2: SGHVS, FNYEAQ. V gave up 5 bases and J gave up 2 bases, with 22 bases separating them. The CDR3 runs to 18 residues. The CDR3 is CASSRLDGRVGPYNEQFF. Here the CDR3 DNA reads TGTGCCAGCAGCCGACTAGACGGACGGGTGGGGCCCTACAATGAGCAGTTCTTC.

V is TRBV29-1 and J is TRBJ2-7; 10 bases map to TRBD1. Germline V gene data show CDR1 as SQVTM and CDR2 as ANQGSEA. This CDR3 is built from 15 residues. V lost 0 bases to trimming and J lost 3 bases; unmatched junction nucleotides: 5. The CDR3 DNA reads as TGCAGCGTTGAAGATCCGGACAGGGGGGACTACGAGCAGTACTTC. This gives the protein CSVEDPDRGDYEQYF.

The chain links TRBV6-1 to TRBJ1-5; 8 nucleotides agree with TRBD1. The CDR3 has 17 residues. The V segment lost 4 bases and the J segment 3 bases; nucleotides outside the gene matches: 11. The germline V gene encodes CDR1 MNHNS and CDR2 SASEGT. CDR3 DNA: TGTGCCAGCAGTGTTCCCGGGACAGGCAAACTCAATCAGCCCCAGCATTTT. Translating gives CASSVPGTGKLNQPQHF.

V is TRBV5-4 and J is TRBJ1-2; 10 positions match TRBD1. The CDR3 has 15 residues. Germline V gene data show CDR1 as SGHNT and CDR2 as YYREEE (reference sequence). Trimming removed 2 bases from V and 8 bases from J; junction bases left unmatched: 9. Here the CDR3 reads CASSLTRQGARGYTF. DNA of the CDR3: TGTGCCAGCAGCTTAACCAGACAGGGGGCGCGCGGCTACACCTTC.

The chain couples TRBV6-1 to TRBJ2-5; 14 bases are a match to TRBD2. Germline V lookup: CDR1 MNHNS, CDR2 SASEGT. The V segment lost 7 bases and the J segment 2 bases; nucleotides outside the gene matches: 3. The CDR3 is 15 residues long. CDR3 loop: CASKRTSGGQETQYF. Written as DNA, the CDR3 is TGTGCCAGCAAGCGGACTAGCGGGGGGCAAGAGACCCAGTACTTC.